The next 27 T cell receptor beta chains were all read from a single sample in a study of vaccination effects on CD4 cells after COVID-19. The antigens these receptors bind are not known. Sequencing followed a ViraFEST assay step that expanded antigen-specific CD4+ T cells with viral peptide pools. Following culture for nine to ten days, CD4+ T cells were isolated. The person acquired a PCR-confirmed SARS-CoV-2 infection between March and December 2020. BNT162b2 vaccine or mRNA-1273 vaccine was given to participants in two doses. TCRdb keeps only in-frame clones here, not all; method: immunoSEQ multiplex PCR. The repertoire holds under 15,000 clones, less than 85% seen once, with 15% to 20% in the top ten. This specimen was CD4+ T cells from PBMCs cultured with SARS-CoV-2 spike peptides, taken after COVID-19 vaccination. All receptors come from a human donor who had a prior SARS-CoV-2 infection.

CDR3 sequence reads: CASSLRGGASNSPLHF. In DNA, the CDR3 is TGTGCCAGCAGCTTGCGGGGGGGCGCGAGTAATTCACCCCTCCACTTT. The V call is TRBV5-6, the J call TRBJ1-6; TRBD1 might be the D (6 bases). Germline lookup yields CDR1 SGHDT and CDR2 YYEEEE. This CDR3 comprises 16 residues. V was shortened by 1 base and J by 6 bases, with 14 bases between the two germline ends. The entire variable domain, with the rest obtained from reference TRBV5-6 and TRBJ1-6, is as follows: DAGVTQSPTHLIKTRGQQVTLRCSPKSGHDTVSWYQQALGQGPQFIFQYYEEEERQRGNFPDRFSGHQFPNYSSELNVNALLLGDSALYLCASSLRGGASNSPLHFGNGTRLTVT.

V is TRBV6-5 and J is TRBJ1-1; D is possibly TRBD1 (5 bases). With 7 bases removed from V and 1 base from J, the gap between germline ends came to 13 bases. The germline CDR1 and CDR2 sequences are MNHEY and SVGAGI. There are 14 residues in the CDR3. The CDR3 region has the DNA TGTGCCAGCATCTCCGGGACCACGAACACTGAAGCTTTCTTT. Translating it yields CASISGTTNTEAFF.

The chain carries TRBV5-6 and TRBJ2-5, with a tentative D call TRBD2 (5 bases). V lost 4 bases and J lost 1, with 17 bases in between. From germline, CDR1 is SGHDT and CDR2 YYEEEE. The CDR3 is made up of 16 amino acids. The CDR3 loop reads CASSRLPRTLQETQYF. CDR3 DNA sequence: TGTGCCAGCAGCCGATTGCCTCGGACTCTCCAAGAGACCCAGTACTTC.

This chain uses TRBV2 with TRBJ2-7; TRBD1 matches 10 bases. The CDR3 loop spans 17 amino acids. The J segment lost 1 base and the V segment lost 3 bases, leaving 9 bases of the junction unmatched. In germline, CDR1 is SNHLY, CDR2 FYNNEI. In DNA form, the CDR3 reads TGTGCCAGCAGTGAGGACTACCGGGACAGGGGTTCCTACGAGCAGTACTTC. Translated: CASSEDYRDRGSYEQYF.

J is TRBJ1-2 and V is TRBV7-9; D is undetermined. Germline V gene lookup returns CDR1 SEHNR and CDR2 FQNEAQ (reference sequence). V was trimmed by 3 bases and J by 8 bases, leaving 13 bases between them. CDR3 size: 13 residues. CDR3 residues: CASSFDSGSGYTF. The CDR3 DNA reads as TGTGCCAGCAGCTTCGATTCAGGAAGCGGCTACACCTTC.

The chain joins TRBV7-8 to TRBJ2-2; TRBD2 matches at 9 bases. Germline V gene lookup returns CDR1 SGHVS and CDR2 FQNEAQ. Trimming cost V 2 bases and J 4 bases; bases outside gene matches: 11. CDR3 length: 18 amino acids. Here the CDR3 reads CASSLIPSGTRVTGELFF. The CDR3 DNA follows: TGTGCCAGCAGCTTAATTCCTAGCGGGACGCGAGTCACCGGGGAGCTGTTTTTT.

This chain links TRBV18 with TRBJ1-1; TRBD1 might be the D (5 bases). The CDR3 is 13 residues long. Per germline, CDR1 KGHSH and CDR2 LQKENI. Trimming removed 5 bases at V and 7 bases at J, with 14 bases between. This CDR3 reads CASSKLDSFEAFF. CDR3 sequence (DNA): TGTGCCAGCTCAAAACTTGACAGTTTTGAAGCTTTCTTT. The variable domain in full, with the rest retrieved from reference TRBV18 and TRBJ1-1, is NAGVMQNPRHLVRRRGQEARLRCSPMKGHSHVYWYRQLPEEGLKFMVYLQKENIIDESGMPKERFSAEFPKEGPSILRIQQVVRGDSAAYFCASSKLDSFEAFFGQGTRLTVV.

This chain connects TRBV19 to TRBJ1-5; D perhaps matches TRBD1 (5 bases). The V and J ends lost 8 bases and 2 bases respectively, with 16 bases between them. The CDR3 covers 15 residues. Per germline, CDR1 LNHDA and CDR2 SQIVND (reference sequence). In nucleotides, the CDR3 is TGTGCCAGTCAAGATAGGGGTCTCGGCAATCAGCCCCAGCATTTT. This gives the protein CASQDRGLGNQPQHF. The whole variable domain, filled in from reference TRBV19 and TRBJ1-5, reads DGGITQSPKYLFRKEGQNVTLSCEQNLNHDAMYWYRQDPGQGLRLIYYSQIVNDFQKGDIAEGYSVSREKKESFPLTVTSAQKNPTAFYLCASQDRGLGNQPQHFGDGTRLSIL.

The chain recombines TRBV7-9 with TRBJ2-1, with D unresolved. Trimming removed 7 bases at V and 6 bases at J, with 13 bases between. CDR1 is SEHNR and CDR2 is FQNEAQ in the germline V gene (reference sequence). CDR3 length: 13 residues. As DNA, the CDR3 is TGTGCCAGCACCAAAGGGATAGGCAATGAGCAGTTCTTC. It yields the protein CASTKGIGNEQFF.

V gene TRBV10-2 combines with J gene TRBJ2-7; no definite D call. CDR1 is WSHSY and CDR2 is SAAADI in the germline V gene. V was pared by 4 bases and J by 3 bases, with 4 bases between. This CDR3 region has 11 residues. Here the CDR3 DNA reads TGCGCCAGCAGTGGTGGCTACGAGCAGTACTTC. Translating it yields CASSGGYEQYF.

The rearrangement joins TRBV28 to TRBJ1-5, with 7 bases aligning to TRBD1. Germline V gene sequence: CDR1 MDHEN, CDR2 SYDVKM. J was trimmed by 0 bases and V by 0 bases; bases with no gene match: 14. This CDR3 spans 20 amino acids. The CDR3 DNA reads as TGTGCCAGCAGTTTATGGACCGTGAAGGGGGCAGGGGTTAGCAATCAGCCCCAGCATTTT. Its protein product is CASSLWTVKGAGVSNQPQHF. Full variable domain (rest looked up from reference TRBV28 and TRBJ1-5): DVKVTQSSRYLVKRTGEKVFLECVQDMDHENMFWYRQDPGLGLRLIYFSYDVKMKEKGDIPEGYSVSREKKERFSLILESASTNQTSMYLCASSLWTVKGAGVSNQPQHFGDGTRLSIL.

This sequence joins TRBV11-2 and TRBJ2-7; tentatively, D is TRBD1 or TRBD2 (6 bases each). This CDR3 is 15 amino acids long. Germline V CDR1 and CDR2: SGHAT, FQNNGV. Trimming removed 5 bases at V and 1 base at J, with 15 bases between. CDR3 loop: CASSQGPRGSYEQYF. The DNA for the CDR3 is TGTGCCAGCAGCCAGGGGCCACGGGGGTCCTACGAGCAGTACTTC.

This clone is a singleton in its sample. The chain joins TRBV18 to TRBJ2-2, with TRBD2 identical over 8 bases. The CDR3 loop spans 17 amino acids. In germline, CDR1 is KGHSH, CDR2 LQKENI. V was clipped by 0 bases and J by 4 bases; unmatched bases: 7. The CDR3 sequence is CASSPPSLAGTTGELFF. CDR3 nucleotide sequence: TGTGCCAGCTCACCACCATCTTTAGCGGGAACCACCGGGGAGCTGTTTTTT.

The gene calls are TRBV5-1 and TRBJ2-2; TRBD2 is a possible D gene (5 bases). V was shortened by 4 bases and J by 4 bases, with 14 bases between the two germline ends. The CDR3 is 15 amino acids. The germline gives CDR1 SGHRS, CDR2 YFSETQ. This CDR3 reads CASSLTGWTTGELFF. CDR3 coding DNA: TGCGCCAGCAGCCTCACGGGATGGACCACCGGGGAGCTGTTTTTT.

This rearrangement joins TRBV7-9 to TRBJ2-7, with TRBD1 identical over 7 bases. CDR1 and CDR2 from the germline V gene are SEHNR and FQNEAQ (reference sequence). The V segment lost 5 bases and the J segment 3 bases; nucleotides outside the gene matches: 7. The CDR3 contains 14 residues. The CDR3 sequence: CASSLGDRLYEQYF. The DNA for the CDR3 is TGTGCCAGCAGCCTTGGGGACAGACTCTACGAGCAGTACTTC.

V gene TRBV9 combines with J gene TRBJ2-3; no clear D. Between the trimmed V and J ends, which lost 0 bases and 4 bases, there was a span of 3 bases. The CDR3 extends over 12 amino acids. In germline, CDR1 is SGDLS, CDR2 YYNGEE. The CDR3 here is CASSVVADTQYF. CDR3 DNA: TGTGCCAGCAGCGTAGTGGCAGATACGCAGTATTTT.

The CDR3 spells CASSLVGGGARNEQFF. CDR3 nucleotide sequence: TGTGCCAGCAGCTTGGTAGGCGGGGGGGCCCGAAATGAGCAGTTCTTC. This rearrangement joins TRBV5-4 to TRBJ2-1, with TRBD2 identical over 9 bases. The CDR3 spans 16 residues. In germline, CDR1 is SGHNT, CDR2 YYREEE (reference sequence). Trimming at V came to 0 bases and at J to 7 bases, leaving 8 bases not matched to a gene. The variable domain in full, with the rest retrieved from reference TRBV5-4 and TRBJ2-1, is ETGVTQSPTHLIKTRGQQVTLRCSSQSGHNTVSWYQQALGQGPQFIFQYYREEENGRGNFPPRFSGLQFPNYSSELNVNALELDDSALYLCASSLVGGGARNEQFFGPGTRLTVL.

The chain is built from TRBV4-3 and TRBJ2-5, with D possibly TRBD1 on 6 matching bases. Per the germline V gene, CDR1 is LGHNA and CDR2 is YSLEER. Trimming left V 4 bases short and J 4 bases short, with 22 bases between. This CDR3 is 17 amino acids long. CDR3 protein: CASSPRLGTGTGETQYF. In DNA form, the CDR3 reads TGCGCCAGCAGCCCCCGGTTAGGTACAGGGACGGGAGAGACCCAGTACTTC.

J is TRBJ1-2 and V is TRBV3-1 (or the pseudogene TRBV3-2), with D perhaps matching TRBD1 (6 bases). There are 14 residues in the CDR3. Trimming cost V 1 base and J 4 bases, with 10 bases left between them. From germline, CDR1 is LGHDT and CDR2 YNNKEL (reference sequence). For the CDR3, the DNA is TGTGCCAGCAGCCAAGGGGGGCCTGGCTATGGCTACACCTTC. Translated: CASSQGGPGYGYTF.

The chain recombines TRBV2 with TRBJ2-3; TRBD2 agrees at 9 bases. The junction had 17 bases not matched to a gene; V was cut back by 7 bases and J by 3 bases. Germline CDR1 and CDR2: SNHLY and FYNNEI. CDR3 size: 18 residues. The CDR3 bases are TGTGCCAGCACTCCGGGACTAGCCTTGAGGTTCCCGACAGATACGCAGTATTTT. Its protein product is CASTPGLALRFPTDTQYF.

V is TRBV18 and J is TRBJ1-3, with unresolved D. This CDR3 comprises 13 residues. Germline V gene sequence: CDR1 KGHSH, CDR2 LQKENI. Trimming shortened V by 4 bases and J by 2 bases, and 6 bases separated the two germline ends. As DNA, the CDR3 is TGTGCCAGCTCACTCCGAGCTGGAAACACCATATATTTT. This gives the protein CASSLRAGNTIYF.

This sequence joins TRBV5-1 and TRBJ2-2, with D possibly matching TRBD1 (6 bases). Trimming removed 0 bases at V and 3 bases at J, with 12 bases between. In germline, CDR1 is SGHRS, CDR2 YFSETQ. CDR3 length: 16 amino acids. CDR3 amino acids: CASSLDVGADTGELFF. CDR3 bases: TGCGCCAGCAGCTTGGACGTGGGGGCAGACACCGGGGAGCTGTTTTTT.

This clone came up once. The rearrangement uses TRBV6-6 and TRBJ2-7; 7 bases map to TRBD1. CDR3 length: 16 amino acids. Trimming took 5 bases from V and 1 from J; bases not matched to a gene: 11. Germline assignment: CDR1 MNHNY and CDR2 SVGAGI (reference sequence). CDR3 in DNA: TGTGCCAGCAGTCCGCCCCTGATACAGGGGTCCTACGAGCAGTACTTC. Translated, it gives CASSPPLIQGSYEQYF.

The gene calls are TRBV6-1 and TRBJ1-3; unclear D gene. The CDR3 is made up of 16 amino acids. CDR1 and CDR2 (germline): MNHNS, SASEGT. Trimming took off 0 bases at V and 0 bases at J, with 9 bases between the two ends. CDR3 residues: CASSEAQISSGNTIYF. CDR3 coding DNA: TGTGCCAGCAGTGAAGCGCAGATCAGCTCTGGAAACACCATATATTTT.

This chain connects TRBV5-1 to TRBJ2-5, with D unresolved. Germline V gene sequence: CDR1 SGHRS, CDR2 YFSETQ. The CDR3 sequence is 13 residues long. Trimming left V 2 bases short and J 1 base short, with 6 bases between. The CDR3 is CASSLQGQETQYF. The CDR3 bases are TGCGCCAGCAGCTTACAAGGCCAAGAGACCCAGTACTTC.

The V and J genes are TRBV27 and TRBJ1-6; D is possibly TRBD1 (6 bases). The CDR3 length is 14 residues. With 9 bases removed from V and 7 bases from J, the gap between germline ends came to 16 bases. Germline CDR1 MNHEY, CDR2 SMNVEV (reference sequence). Here the CDR3 reads CASKVQGWNSPLHF. CDR3 nucleotides: TGTGCCAGTAAGGTACAGGGCTGGAATTCACCCCTCCACTTT.

V usage is TRBV14 and J usage is TRBJ2-2; D unresolved. The V end was cut by 4 bases, the J end by 4 bases, with 4 bases between. This CDR3 is 12 amino acids long. Germline assignment: CDR1 SGHDN and CDR2 FVKESK. CDR3 DNA: TGTGCCAGCAGCCCCTTCACCGGGGAGCTGTTTTTT. The encoded protein is CASSPFTGELFF.